The present T cell receptor (beta chain) was sequenced within a study of blood T cell repertoires in COVID-19. Study summary: Sites in the United States, Italy and Spain provided acute and convalescent COVID-19 samples.

Authors' processing steps: Estimated nucleated cell counts came from reference gene primer amplification. The data were produced by immunoSEQ multiplex PCR, yet TCRdb's version contains in-frame clones alone and is incomplete. V and J calls plus clone size are reproduced from that table; the DNA served to infer D and trimming. The repertoire consists of roughly 150,000 clones, with about 92% occurring once and the leading ten covering approximately 2%. Followed over time, Seattle patients had been enrolled while infection was active. The germline gives CDR1 MGHDK, CDR2 SYGVNS. The length of the CDR3 is 13 residues. The V and J ends lost 5 bases and 10 bases respectively, with 17 bases between them.

The sequenced sample was peripheral blood. The chain joins TRBV25-1 to TRBJ1-1; maybe TRBD1 (5 bases). This clonotype was sampled from an older woman with COVID-19, enrolled during active disease. CDR3 bases: TGTGCCAGCAGTAACCGGGACGGAGGGTTAGCTTTCTTT. Translated: CASSNRDGGLAFF.